This passage covers 32 T cell receptor beta chains from one sample sequenced in a study of shared clonotypes between healthy human individuals. Clones were sequenced by immunoSEQ multiplex PCR, and TCRdb holds only the in-frame ones, with some missing. The sample contains 650,000 to 700,000 clones, around 91% of which appear only once. Material for sequencing was memory CD8+ T cells from PBMCs. Indicated subset: CD45RO+ cells pooled with CCR7-negative TemRA cells. These receptors all stem from a man between 18 and 35 years old in good health. Some clones in this sample may be carry-over from other donors' samples.

As regards this clone: The same CDR3 can be traced to other DNA sequences in this sample. V gene TRBV27 combines with J gene TRBJ2-1; 7 nucleotides match TRBD1. Germline values: CDR1 MNHEY, CDR2 SMNVEV (reference sequence). The CDR3 is made up of 14 amino acids. Trimming at V came to 3 bases and at J to 2 bases, leaving 1 base not matched to a gene. CDR3: CASSLTGTYNEQFF. The CDR3 DNA reads TGTGCCAGCAGTTTGACAGGGACCTACAATGAGCAGTTCTTC.

This chain connects TRBV28 to TRBJ1-3; 7 bases match TRBD1. The CDR3 runs to 16 residues. J gave up 0 bases and V 3 bases, and 5 bases lay outside the gene matches. CDR1 and CDR2 from the germline V gene are MDHEN and SYDVKM. In nucleotides, the CDR3 is TGTGCCAGCAGTTTTTGGGGGGACAGCTCTGGAAACACCATATATTTT. Residues: CASSFWGDSSGNTIYF.

The chain links TRBV27 to TRBJ2-3; D may be TRBD2 (6 bases). Trimming took 2 bases from V and 6 from J, leaving 18 bases between them. The length of the CDR3 is 16 residues. Germline lookup yields CDR1 MNHEY and CDR2 SMNVEV (reference sequence). CDR3 amino acids: CASSLNAGPFFDTQYF. CDR3 DNA: TGTGCCAGCAGTTTAAATGCGGGACCGTTCTTCGATACGCAGTATTTT.

The chain carries TRBV4-1 and TRBJ2-7; 9 nucleotides line up with TRBD2. CDR1 and CDR2 from the germline V gene are MGHRA and YSYEKL. CDR3 length: 15 residues. V trimming: 1 base; J trimming: 3 bases; junction bases outside the gene matches: 4. Written as DNA, the CDR3 is TGCGCCAGCAGCCAAGGTCTGCGGGAGGGCTACGAGCAGTACTTC. This encodes CASSQGLREGYEQYF.

The chain employs TRBV10-2 and TRBJ2-7; TRBD2 might be the D (5 bases). V shed 3 bases and J shed 3 bases, with 9 bases lying between them. CDR1 is WSHSY, CDR2 SAAADI, per germline. This CDR3 region has 13 residues. The CDR3 reads CASSDYRDYEQYF. The CDR3 DNA reads TGCGCCAGCAGTGATTACCGGGACTACGAGCAGTACTTC.

This rearrangement joins TRBV5-1 to TRBJ2-7, with 7 bases lining up with TRBD2. Germline V lookup: CDR1 SGHRS, CDR2 YFSETQ. The CDR3 has 16 amino acids. J gave up 2 bases and V 0 bases, and 8 bases lay outside the gene matches. The CDR3: CASSLGLAYITYEQYF. CDR3 coding DNA: TGCGCCAGCAGCTTGGGACTAGCCTATATTACCTACGAGCAGTACTTC.

The chain links TRBV9 to TRBJ2-7; TRBD1 or TRBD2 may be the D gene (5 bases each). V lost 3 bases to trimming and J lost 7 bases, with 17 bases between them. Looked up from germline, CDR1 is SGDLS and CDR2 is YYNGEE. The length of the CDR3 is 14 residues. The CDR3 is CASSAGPRPTEQYF. In DNA, the CDR3 is TGTGCCAGCAGCGCGGGGCCGAGGCCTACAGAGCAGTACTTC.

The V gene is TRBV27, the J gene TRBJ2-1; possible D gene TRBD2, 6 bases. Per germline, CDR1 MNHEY and CDR2 SMNVEV (reference sequence). This CDR3 contains 14 residues. V dropped 4 bases and J dropped 4 bases, with 11 bases sitting between them. The CDR3 sequence: CASSSAGFYNEQFF. In nucleotides, the CDR3 is TGTGCCAGCAGTTCCGCGGGGTTTTACAATGAGCAGTTCTTC.

The chain employs TRBV7-9 and TRBJ2-7; tentatively, D is TRBD1 or TRBD2 (5 bases each). The ends were cut back, 5 bases at V and 3 bases at J, with 14 bases in the middle. From germline, CDR1 is SEHNR and CDR2 FQNEAQ (reference sequence). The CDR3 is 14 amino acids. The CDR3 coding sequence is TGTGCCAGCAGCCCCCGGGACCAACTCTACGAGCAGTACTTC. It codes for CASSPRDQLYEQYF.

This clone has a single count. The V gene is TRBV9, the J gene TRBJ2-1; 10 bases line up with TRBD2. Germline CDR1 reads SGDLS; CDR2 reads YYNGEE. This CDR3 spans 20 amino acids. Unmatched junction bases numbered 18, after V lost 3 bases and J lost 3 bases. The chain's CDR3 is CASSASTRILAGGHYNEQFF. The DNA for the CDR3 is TGTGCCAGCAGCGCCTCTACAAGAATTTTAGCGGGAGGCCACTACAATGAGCAGTTCTTC.

This chain joins TRBV5-5 and TRBJ2-3; D is unresolved. Germline CDR1 reads SGHKS; CDR2 reads YYEKEE (reference sequence). Trimming removed 0 bases from V and 5 bases from J, with 16 bases in between. This CDR3 spans 16 amino acids. The CDR3 is CASSLGPGLNEDTQYF. CDR3 in DNA: TGTGCCAGCAGCTTGGGTCCGGGCCTGAATGAAGATACGCAGTATTTT.

The CDR3 loop reads CASSGPGAAAGNTIYF. CDR3 DNA: TGTGCCAGCAGTGGGCCCGGGGCAGCCGCAGGAAACACCATATATTTT. V is TRBV2 and J is TRBJ1-3, with D perhaps TRBD1 (5 bases). Germline V gives CDR1 SNHLY, CDR2 FYNNEI. Between the trimmed V and J ends, which lost 4 bases and 4 bases, there was a span of 17 bases. This CDR3 region has 16 residues.

V is TRBV19 and J is TRBJ2-3; 8 bases align to TRBD2. After removal of 8 bases from V and 3 bases from J, the junction contained 4 bases not matched to a gene. The CDR3 contains 13 residues. Germline CDR1 reads LNHDA; CDR2 reads SQIVND (reference sequence). As DNA, the CDR3 is TGTGCCAGTTCCGGCGGGAGGACAGATACGCAGTATTTT. This codes for CASSGGRTDTQYF.

This sequence joins TRBV29-1 and TRBJ2-7; D is unclear. The ends were cut back, 0 bases at V and 7 bases at J, with 13 bases in the middle. Germline lookup yields CDR1 SQVTM and CDR2 ANQGSEA. CDR3 length equals 13 residues. The CDR3 is CSVEDHGPGEQYF. The CDR3 DNA reads TGCAGCGTTGAAGATCACGGCCCTGGGGAGCAGTACTTC.

This chain connects TRBV7-8 to TRBJ1-4, with a possible D match to TRBD1 (6 bases). CDR1 SGHVS and CDR2 FQNEAQ come from the germline V gene. CDR3 length: 16 amino acids. V was trimmed by 4 bases and J by 4 bases, leaving 16 bases between them. CDR3 coding DNA: TGTGCCAGCAGCTATGACAGGACGAGTGGTAATGAAAAACTGTTTTTT. Translated: CASSYDRTSGNEKLFF.

The gene calls are TRBV7-9 and TRBJ2-1; 7 positions match TRBD1. Germline trimming cut 5 bases from V and 5 bases from J; bases unmatched to any gene: 6. This CDR3 is built from 14 residues. In germline, CDR1 is SEHNR, CDR2 FQNEAQ (reference sequence). The CDR3: CASSPDRNNNEQFF. CDR3 nucleotide sequence: TGTGCCAGCAGCCCGGACAGGAATAACAATGAGCAGTTCTTC. The whole variable domain, filled in from reference TRBV7-9 and TRBJ2-1, reads DTGVSQNPRHKITKRGQNVTFRCDPISEHNRLYWYRQTLGQGPEFLTYFQNEAQLEKSRLLSDRFSAERPKGSFSTLEIQRTEQGDSAMYLCASSPDRNNNEQFFGPGTRLTVL.

This chain connects TRBV5-1 to TRBJ2-5, with TRBD1 matching over 8 bases. Germline V lookup: CDR1 SGHRS, CDR2 YFSETQ. V lost 3 bases, J lost 2 bases, and 9 bases stayed unmatched. There are 16 residues in the CDR3. In DNA form, the CDR3 reads TGCGCCAGCAGCTCAAGACAGGGGAGGACACAAGAGACCCAGTACTTC. Translated, it gives CASSSRQGRTQETQYF.

The chain employs TRBV19 and TRBJ1-5; D is possibly TRBD1 (5 bases). Germline V lookup: CDR1 LNHDA, CDR2 SQIVND (reference sequence). V was clipped by 3 bases and J by 9 bases, with 21 bases between them. The CDR3 consists of 16 residues. The CDR3 loop reads CASSIPIPGLYGPQHF. CDR3 sequence (DNA): TGTGCCAGTAGTATCCCTATACCGGGACTCTATGGGCCCCAGCATTTT.

DNA for the CDR3: TGTGCCAGTAGTGACGGTCCCGGGGGGACTGAAGCTTTCTTT. It codes for CASSDGPGGTEAFF. This rearrangement joins TRBV19 to TRBJ1-1, with a weak D call TRBD1 (5 bases). This CDR3 contains 14 residues. CDR1 is LNHDA, CDR2 SQIVND, per germline (reference sequence). The V end was cut by 5 bases, the J end by 5 bases, with 15 bases between. The variable domain in full, with the rest retrieved from reference TRBV19 and TRBJ1-1, is DGGITQSPKYLFRKEGQNVTLSCEQNLNHDAMYWYRQDPGQGLRLIYYSQIVNDFQKGDIAEGYSVSREKKESFPLTVTSAQKNPTAFYLCASSDGPGGTEAFFGQGTRLTVV.

The rearrangement links TRBV27 to TRBJ2-7; D call uncertain. With 5 bases removed from V and 0 bases from J, the gap between germline ends came to 11 bases. The CDR3 runs 14 residues. Germline V gene lookup returns CDR1 MNHEY and CDR2 SMNVEV (reference sequence). CDR3 coding DNA: TGTGCCAGCAGTCCCCAGGAGAGCTCCTACGAGCAGTACTTC. It translates to CASSPQESSYEQYF.

The chain has TRBV2 and TRBJ1-2, with D hard to call. Germline V gene sequence: CDR1 SNHLY, CDR2 FYNNEI. The CDR3 consists of 17 residues. Trimming removed 0 bases at V and 6 bases at J, with 20 bases between. This chain's CDR3 is CASSEAFGVIGYHGYTF. CDR3 sequence (DNA): TGTGCCAGCAGTGAAGCATTTGGGGTAATTGGTTATCATGGCTACACCTTC. The full variable domain, completed using reference TRBV2 and TRBJ1-2, is EPEVTQTPSHQVTQMGQEVILRCVPISNHLYFYWYRQILGQKVEFLVSFYNNEISEKSEIFDDQFSVERPDGSNFTLKIRSTKLEDSAMYFCASSEAFGVIGYHGYTFGSGTRLTVV.

The chain links TRBV2 to TRBJ2-3; D is unresolved. With 4 bases removed from V and 0 bases from J, the gap between germline ends came to 5 bases. CDR1 SNHLY and CDR2 FYNNEI come from the germline V gene. This CDR3 comprises 13 residues. The DNA for the CDR3 is TGTGCCAGCAGTGCGGTGAGCACAGATACGCAGTATTTT. Its protein product is CASSAVSTDTQYF.

The chain uses TRBV27 and TRBJ2-7, with D possibly being TRBD1 or TRBD2 (5 bases each). V lost 7 bases, J lost 5 bases, and 15 bases lay in between. The CDR3 loop spans 13 amino acids. CDR1 MNHEY and CDR2 SMNVEV come from the germline V gene (reference sequence). CDR3 DNA: TGTGCCAGCATCGGGACCGGACCCGACGAGCAGTACTTC. Its translation is CASIGTGPDEQYF.

This clone was recorded only once. The rearrangement joins TRBV5-1 to TRBJ2-3; D is undetermined. With 4 bases removed from V and 4 bases from J, the gap between germline ends came to 1 base. Germline V lookup: CDR1 SGHRS, CDR2 YFSETQ. The CDR3 is 10 amino acids. For the CDR3, the DNA is TGCGCCAGCAGCGCAGATACGCAGTATTTT. Residues: CASSADTQYF.

The J gene is TRBJ1-1, the V gene TRBV19, with D possibly matching TRBD1 (5 bases). With 3 bases removed from V and 4 bases from J, the gap between germline ends came to 12 bases. From germline, CDR1 is LNHDA and CDR2 SQIVND (reference sequence). The CDR3 is 14 amino acids. Written as DNA, the CDR3 is TGTGCCAGTAGTATGGCCCTGGGACCCACTGAAGCTTTCTTT. It is translated as CASSMALGPTEAFF.

CDR3 in amino acids: CASGPAPYEQYF. CDR3 coding DNA: TGTGCCAGCGGACCAGCCCCCTACGAGCAGTACTTC. The V gene is TRBV2, the J gene TRBJ2-7; D is unresolved. The germline gives CDR1 SNHLY, CDR2 FYNNEI. V shed 8 bases and J shed 2 bases, with 10 bases lying between them. This CDR3 has 12 amino acids.

V and J are TRBV2 and TRBJ2-7, with 8 bases aligning to TRBD1. This CDR3 region has 14 residues. Germline V gene sequence: CDR1 SNHLY, CDR2 FYNNEI. The ends lost 6 bases at V and 4 bases at J; junction bases unmatched: 8. Written as DNA, the CDR3 is TGTGCCAGCAGAGTGGAGGACAGGGTGTACGAGCAGTACTTC. It is translated as CASRVEDRVYEQYF.

The chain links TRBV7-3 to TRBJ2-1; 8 nucleotides match TRBD1. J lost 6 bases, V lost 0 bases, and 4 bases had no gene match. The germline gives CDR1 SGHTA, CDR2 FQGTGA. CDR3 length: 15 residues. Here the CDR3 DNA reads TGTGCCAGCAGCTTAACTGTCACAGGGGGCAATGAGCAGTTCTTC. This sequence encodes CASSLTVTGGNEQFF.

The chain couples TRBV27 to TRBJ2-7; TRBD2 is a possible D gene (5 bases). Trimming shortened V by 0 bases and J by 4 bases, and 13 bases separated the two germline ends. The CDR3 runs 15 residues. From germline, CDR1 is MNHEY and CDR2 SMNVEV (reference sequence). For the CDR3, the DNA is TGTGCCAGCAGTTTATCGGATCGGGGTGGGTACGAGCAGTACTTC. Translated, it gives CASSLSDRGGYEQYF.

The rearrangement links TRBV28 to TRBJ1-2, with D unresolved. The CDR3 spans 13 residues. Per germline, CDR1 MDHEN and CDR2 SYDVKM. Trimming took 5 bases from V and 4 from J, leaving 11 bases between them. The CDR3 DNA follows: TGTGCCAGCAGTGGGCCTTTCGGCTATGGCTACACCTTC. The encoded protein is CASSGPFGYGYTF.

V gene TRBV6-1 combines with J gene TRBJ2-1; the match to TRBD2 covers 11 bases. Germline assignment: CDR1 MNHNS and CDR2 SASEGT. The ends lost 2 bases at V and 14 bases at J; junction bases unmatched: 14. The CDR3 is 16 residues long. Here the CDR3 DNA reads TGTGCCAGCAGTGAACCCCACTTCTTAGCGGGAGGGCTGGAGTTCTTC. It encodes CASSEPHFLAGGLEFF.

The J gene is TRBJ2-1, the V gene TRBV9, with D possibly called TRBD1 or TRBD2 (5 bases each). V gave up 0 bases and J gave up 9 bases, with 16 bases separating them. Germline V gene sequence: CDR1 SGDLS, CDR2 YYNGEE. This CDR3 comprises 15 residues. In nucleotides, the CDR3 is TGTGCCAGCAGCGTAGTCGGGGCCCCCCGTGGTGAGCAGTTCTTC. Translated: CASSVVGAPRGEQFF.